The present T cell receptor beta chain was sequenced within a study of T-cell reconstitution after alpha-beta-depleted transplantation in children. This clonotype showed up just a few times. CDR3 length: 14 amino acids. The ends were cut back, 0 bases at V and 6 bases at J, with 10 bases in the middle. From germline, CDR1 is WNHNN and CDR2 SYGVQD (reference sequence). Preparation of the TCRbeta library was carried out with unique molecular identifiers. TCRdb reprocessed the PCR reads via MiXCR and lists one record per CDR3 protein. The sample shows 250,000 to 300,000 distinct CDR3 sequences, 9.9% of them seen only once.

The rearrangement uses TRBV10-1 and TRBJ2-3; D ambiguous. The material sequenced was PBMCs from the stem cell graft donor, taken from the stem cell graft. The TCR was taken from a human donor who donated a stem cell graft to a child with SCID. The CDR3 loop reads CASSESITPDTQYF. CDR3 in DNA: TGCGCCAGCAGTGAGTCGATAACCCCCGATACGCAGTATTTT.